This TCR beta chain appears in the sequencing data of a study of tumor and adjacent non-tumor tissue in lung cancer. Study-level information: Aged about 31 to 80 years, patients included about 11 men and a few women with stage I to III disease. Study-wide results and limits: Tumor repertoires had a smaller top 100 clone share than normal lung.

Points on this clonotype: The antigen is unknown. Lacking the conserved final phenylalanine or tryptophan, this CDR3 likely reflects a read error.

TCRbeta libraries were built with three rounds of nested PCR, modified from ARM-PCR. TCRdb re-analysed the multiplex PCR reads in MiXCR, keeping a single row per CDR3 protein. The sample carries some 200,000 distinct CDR3 sequences, about two thirds recorded once. CDR1 SGHAT and CDR2 FQDESV come from the germline V gene (reference sequence). This CDR3 is 14 amino acids long. This sample's RNA came from whole unsorted tissue. This receptor was obtained from a man aged 60 to 69 with non-small cell lung cancer. The V and J genes are TRBV11-1 and TRBJ2-7, with a tentative D call TRBD1 (5 bases). Specimen: lung tumor tissue. The CDR3 loop reads CVSSTAGKPYEQYL. The CDR3 DNA reads as TGTGTCAGCAGCACGGCAGGGAAGCCCTACGAGCAGTACCTC.